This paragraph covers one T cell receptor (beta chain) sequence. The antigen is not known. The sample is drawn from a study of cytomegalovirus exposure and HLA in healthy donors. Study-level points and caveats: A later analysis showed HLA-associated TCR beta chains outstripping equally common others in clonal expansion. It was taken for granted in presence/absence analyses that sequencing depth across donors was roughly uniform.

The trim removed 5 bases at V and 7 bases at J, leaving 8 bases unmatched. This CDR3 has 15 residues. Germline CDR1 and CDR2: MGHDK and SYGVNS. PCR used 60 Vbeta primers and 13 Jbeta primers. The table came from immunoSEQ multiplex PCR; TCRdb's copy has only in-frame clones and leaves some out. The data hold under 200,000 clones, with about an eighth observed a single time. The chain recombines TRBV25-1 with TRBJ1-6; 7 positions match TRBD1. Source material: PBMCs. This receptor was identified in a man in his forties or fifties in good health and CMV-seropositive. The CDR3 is CASSPEGGFNSPLHF. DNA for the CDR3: TGTGCCAGCAGTCCCGAAGGGGGCTTCAATTCACCCCTCCACTTT.